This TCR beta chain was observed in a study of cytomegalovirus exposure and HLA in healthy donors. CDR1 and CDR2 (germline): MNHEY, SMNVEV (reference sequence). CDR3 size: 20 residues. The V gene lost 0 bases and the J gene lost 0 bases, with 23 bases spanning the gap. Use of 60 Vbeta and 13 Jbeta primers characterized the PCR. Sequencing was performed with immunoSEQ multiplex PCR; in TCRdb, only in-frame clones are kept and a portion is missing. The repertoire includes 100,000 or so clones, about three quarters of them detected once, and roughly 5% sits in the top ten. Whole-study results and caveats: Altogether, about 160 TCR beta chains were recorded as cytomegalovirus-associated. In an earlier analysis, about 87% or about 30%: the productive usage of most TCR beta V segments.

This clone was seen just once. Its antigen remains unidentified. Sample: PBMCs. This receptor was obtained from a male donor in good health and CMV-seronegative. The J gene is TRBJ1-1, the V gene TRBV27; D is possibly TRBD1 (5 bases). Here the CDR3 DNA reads TGTGCCAGCAGTTTATCCCTAGACAGACGGCGACGCGAAGTGAACACTGAAGCTTTCTTT. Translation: CASSLSLDRRRREVNTEAFF.